This entry concerns a single TCR beta chain. A single record per CDR3 protein comes from TCRdb applying MiXCR to the 5' RACE reads. The sample consists of just over 200,000 distinct CDR3 sequences, around 8.8% of them appearing once. This entry belongs to a study of T-cell memory formation after mild COVID-19. This CDR3 has 15 amino acids. V was trimmed by 1 base and J by 3 bases, leaving 10 bases between them. Germline V lookup: CDR1 LNHDA, CDR2 SQIVND (reference sequence). The origin of this receptor is a man aged 18 to 29 who had mild COVID-19 (a few samples of this study predate the infection). Cell type and time point are not known. The chain joins TRBV19 to TRBJ2-1; no clear D gene. Sequencing was carried out using PBMCs or a T cell subset sorted from them (not recorded which). The CDR3, as DNA: TGTGCCAGTAGTATAGGCGGCAGTAACTACAATGAGCAGTTCTTC. Its translation is CASSIGGSNYNEQFF.